The entry below describes one T cell receptor beta chain. The data are from a study of blood T cell repertoires in COVID-19. Sequencing used immunoSEQ multiplex PCR; TCRdb keeps in-frame clones, though not all of them. Of hundreds of thousands of clones in the sample, around 90% were seen once. V lost 2 bases, J lost 9 bases, and 9 bases stayed unmatched. The germline CDR1 and CDR2 sequences are SGHNT and YYREEE (reference sequence). This CDR3 is built from 15 residues. The receptor comes from a woman between 18 and 29 years old who had recovered from COVID-19. The chain has TRBV5-4 and TRBJ2-1, with TRBD2 matching over 9 bases. Sequencing used peripheral blood. The chain's CDR3 is CASSLLAGVYGEQFF. The CDR3 DNA reads as TGTGCCAGCAGCTTATTAGCGGGAGTCTACGGTGAGCAGTTCTTC.